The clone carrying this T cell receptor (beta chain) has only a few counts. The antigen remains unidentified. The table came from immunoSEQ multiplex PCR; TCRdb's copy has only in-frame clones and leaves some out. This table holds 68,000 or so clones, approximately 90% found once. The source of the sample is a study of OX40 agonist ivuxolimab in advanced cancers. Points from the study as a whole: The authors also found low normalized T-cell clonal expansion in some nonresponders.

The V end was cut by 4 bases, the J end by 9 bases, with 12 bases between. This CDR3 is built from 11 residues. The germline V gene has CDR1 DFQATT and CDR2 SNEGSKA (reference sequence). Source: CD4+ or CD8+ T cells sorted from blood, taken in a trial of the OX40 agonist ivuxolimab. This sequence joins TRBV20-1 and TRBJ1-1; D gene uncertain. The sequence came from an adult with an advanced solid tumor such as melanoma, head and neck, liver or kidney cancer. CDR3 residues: CSANLGRKAFF. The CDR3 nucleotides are TGCAGTGCTAACCTCGGGAGAAAAGCTTTCTTT.